The T cell receptor (beta chain) under discussion was sequenced for a study of blood T cells in healthy people across ages. On the study more broadly: Roughly one uniquely barcoded beta molecule per two T cells was captured. Study-level points and caveats: Getting older went along with TCR beta diversity per million T cells dropping roughly linearly.

They isolated at least 6 million PBMCs from each sample. J gave up 13 bases and V 10 bases, and 10 bases lay outside the gene matches. The germline CDR1 and CDR2 sequences are MNHEY and SVGAGI. CDR3 size: 13 residues. This clonotype showed up just a few times. Its target is unknown. PCR was performed a second time for 7 to 11 cycles using a sample-barcoded 5' primer and a J-beta primer mix. TCRdb analysed the 5' RACE reads with MiXCR anew, one entry per CDR3 protein. The table shows some 1,500,000 distinct CDR3 sequences, with 35% to 45% occurring only once. This TCR came from a woman aged 18 to 35 in good health. The V gene is TRBV6-5, the J gene TRBJ2-4; the match to TRBD2 covers 13 bases. Sequencing was performed on blood. The CDR3 sequence: CATKGLAGREQYF. The CDR3 region has the DNA TGTGCCACCAAGGGACTAGCGGGAAGAGAGCAGTACTTC.